This TCR beta chain is from a study of Graves' ophthalmopathy and Graves' hyperthyroidism. Study-wide points: Blood shared most expanded thyroid clonotypes above 0.001 frequency.

Many counts were recorded for this clonotype. The antigen remains unidentified. The CDR3 length is 12 residues. The germline V and J ends were trimmed by 4 bases and 4 bases, with 8 bases remaining between them. Germline V lookup: CDR1 SGHDT, CDR2 YYEEEE. Reliance was placed on clinical symptoms, serum thyroxine, TRAb, thyroid ultrasound and orbital computed tomography for diagnosis. Using RNA transcripts, the TCR beta CDR3 regions were amplified. RT-PCR with HTBI primers came first, then second-round multiplex PCR. TCRdb redid the calling of the multiplex PCR reads with MiXCR, one entry per CDR3 protein. The sample holds roughly 1.1 million distinct CDR3 sequences, 35% to 45% seen once.

This chain uses TRBV5-6 with TRBJ1-1; D is unclear. Sequenced sample: peripheral blood or thyroid tissue (not recorded which). The TCR originated in an adult man with Graves' hyperthyroidism. The CDR3 DNA is TGTGCCAGCAGCCGCGGGAGCACTGAAGCTTTCTTT. It yields the protein CASSRGSTEAFF.